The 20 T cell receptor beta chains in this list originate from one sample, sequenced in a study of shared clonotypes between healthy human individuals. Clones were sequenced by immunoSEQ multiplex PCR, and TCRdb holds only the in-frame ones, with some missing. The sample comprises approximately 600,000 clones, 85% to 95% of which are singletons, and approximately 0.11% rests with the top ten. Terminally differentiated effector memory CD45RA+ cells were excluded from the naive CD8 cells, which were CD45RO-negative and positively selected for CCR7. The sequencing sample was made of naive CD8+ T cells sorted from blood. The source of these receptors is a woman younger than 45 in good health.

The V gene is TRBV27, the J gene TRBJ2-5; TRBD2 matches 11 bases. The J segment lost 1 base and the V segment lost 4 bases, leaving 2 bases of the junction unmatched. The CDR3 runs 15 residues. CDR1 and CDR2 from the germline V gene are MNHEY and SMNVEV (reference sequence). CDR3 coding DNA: TGTGCCAGCAGTTCGACTAGCGGGGCCCAAGAGACCCAGTACTTC. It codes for CASSSTSGAQETQYF.

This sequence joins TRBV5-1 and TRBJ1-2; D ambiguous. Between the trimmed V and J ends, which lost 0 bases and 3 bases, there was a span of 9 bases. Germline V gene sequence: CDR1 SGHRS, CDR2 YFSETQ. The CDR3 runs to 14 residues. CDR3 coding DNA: TGCGCCAGCAGCTTGGGGAGGCTTGACTATGGCTACACCTTC. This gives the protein CASSLGRLDYGYTF.

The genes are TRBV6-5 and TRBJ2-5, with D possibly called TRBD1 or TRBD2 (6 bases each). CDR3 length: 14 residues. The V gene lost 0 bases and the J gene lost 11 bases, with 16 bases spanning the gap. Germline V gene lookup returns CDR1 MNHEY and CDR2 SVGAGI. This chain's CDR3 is CASSYSPGAREQYF. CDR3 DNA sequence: TGTGCCAGCAGTTACTCCCCAGGGGCACGGGAGCAGTACTTC.

CDR3 DNA: TGTGCCAGCAGTCCGCAGACACGCGTGAGAAACACCATATATTTT. It encodes CASSPQTRVRNTIYF. The chain joins TRBV28 to TRBJ1-3; D not certain. CDR3 length equals 15 residues. Looked up from germline, CDR1 is MDHEN and CDR2 is SYDVKM. Trimming removed 5 bases at V and 5 bases at J, with 16 bases between. The whole variable domain, remainder taken from reference TRBV28 and TRBJ1-3, is DVKVTQSSRYLVKRTGEKVFLECVQDMDHENMFWYRQDPGLGLRLIYFSYDVKMKEKGDIPEGYSVSREKKERFSLILESASTNQTSMYLCASSPQTRVRNTIYFGEGSWLTVV.

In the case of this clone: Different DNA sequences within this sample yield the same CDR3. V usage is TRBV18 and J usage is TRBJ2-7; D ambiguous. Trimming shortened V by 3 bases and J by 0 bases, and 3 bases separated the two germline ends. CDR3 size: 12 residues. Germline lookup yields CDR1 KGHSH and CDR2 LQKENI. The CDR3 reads CASSPSSYEQYF. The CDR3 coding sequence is TGTGCCAGCTCACCCAGCTCCTACGAGCAGTACTTC.

The CDR3: CASSGTYTGELFF. The CDR3, as DNA: TGTGCCAGTAGTGGGACTTACACCGGGGAGCTGTTTTTT. The V gene is TRBV19, the J gene TRBJ2-2; possibly TRBD2 for D (6 bases). The germline V gene has CDR1 LNHDA and CDR2 SQIVND (reference sequence). Trimming pared 5 bases from V and 3 bases from J, leaving 7 bases between. This CDR3 has 13 residues.

The CDR3 nucleotides are TGTGCCAGCAAGGGCGGGAGTCCCTACGAGCAGTACTTC. Its translation: CASKGGSPYEQYF. The chain is built from TRBV27 and TRBJ2-7; 7 positions match TRBD2. CDR1 is MNHEY, CDR2 SMNVEV, per germline (reference sequence). The CDR3 runs to 13 residues. V was pared by 7 bases and J by 2 bases, with 5 bases of the junction left unmatched.

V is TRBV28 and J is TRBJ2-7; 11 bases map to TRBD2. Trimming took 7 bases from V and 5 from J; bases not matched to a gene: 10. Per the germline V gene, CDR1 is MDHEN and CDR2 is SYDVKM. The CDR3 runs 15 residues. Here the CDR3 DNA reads TGTGCCAGCACCGGACTAGCGGGCCTCCCCAACGAGCAGTACTTC. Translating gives CASTGLAGLPNEQYF.

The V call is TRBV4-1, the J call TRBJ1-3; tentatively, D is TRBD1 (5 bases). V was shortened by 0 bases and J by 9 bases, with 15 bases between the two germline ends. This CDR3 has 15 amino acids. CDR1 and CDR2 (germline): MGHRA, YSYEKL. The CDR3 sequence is CASSQDRGGIATIYF. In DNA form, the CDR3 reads TGCGCCAGCAGCCAAGATCGGGGGGGAATAGCCACCATATATTTT.

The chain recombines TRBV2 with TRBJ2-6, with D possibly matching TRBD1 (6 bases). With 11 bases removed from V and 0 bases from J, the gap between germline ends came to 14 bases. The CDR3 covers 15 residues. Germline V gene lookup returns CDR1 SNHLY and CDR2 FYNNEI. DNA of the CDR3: TGTGCCCCAGGGACAACTAGCTCTGGGGCCAACGTCCTGACTTTC. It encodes CAPGTTSSGANVLTF. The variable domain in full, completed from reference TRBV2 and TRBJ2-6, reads EPEVTQTPSHQVTQMGQEVILRCVPISNHLYFYWYRQILGQKVEFLVSFYNNEISEKSEIFDDQFSVERPDGSNFTLKIRSTKLEDSAMYFCAPGTTSSGANVLTFGAGSRLTVL.

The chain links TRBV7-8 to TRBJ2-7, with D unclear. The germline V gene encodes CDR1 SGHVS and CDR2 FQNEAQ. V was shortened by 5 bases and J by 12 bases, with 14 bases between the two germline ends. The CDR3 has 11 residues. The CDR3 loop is CASSPASTPYF. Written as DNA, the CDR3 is TGTGCCAGCAGCCCGGCCTCGACGCCGTACTTC.

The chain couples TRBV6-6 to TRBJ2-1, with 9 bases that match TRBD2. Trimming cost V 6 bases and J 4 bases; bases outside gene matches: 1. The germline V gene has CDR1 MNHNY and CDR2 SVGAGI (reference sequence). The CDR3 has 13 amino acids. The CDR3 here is CASRLAGYNEQFF. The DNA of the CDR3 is TGTGCCAGCAGGCTAGCGGGGTACAATGAGCAGTTCTTC.

The CDR3 loop is CASSSPGANYGYTF. The CDR3 bases are TGTGCCAGCAGCAGTCCGGGAGCTAACTATGGCTACACCTTC. The rearrangement uses TRBV11-1 and TRBJ1-2; D remains ambiguous. Germline V gives CDR1 SGHAT, CDR2 FQDESV (reference sequence). V was trimmed by 5 bases and J by 0 bases, leaving 10 bases between them. The CDR3 extends over 14 amino acids.

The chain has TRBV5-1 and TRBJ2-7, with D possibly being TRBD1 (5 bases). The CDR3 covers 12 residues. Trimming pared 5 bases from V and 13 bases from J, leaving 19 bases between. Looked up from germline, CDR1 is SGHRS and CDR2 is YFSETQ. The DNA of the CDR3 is TGCGCCAGCAGGACCGCGGACGGCCAGGGCTACTTC. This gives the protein CASRTADGQGYF.

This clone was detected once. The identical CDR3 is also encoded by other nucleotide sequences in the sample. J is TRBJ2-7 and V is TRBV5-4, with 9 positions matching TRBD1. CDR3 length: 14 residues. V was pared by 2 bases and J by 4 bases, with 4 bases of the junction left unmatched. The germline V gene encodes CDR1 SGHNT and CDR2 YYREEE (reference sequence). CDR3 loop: CASSFGQGSYEQYF. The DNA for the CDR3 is TGTGCCAGCAGCTTCGGACAGGGGTCATACGAGCAGTACTTC.

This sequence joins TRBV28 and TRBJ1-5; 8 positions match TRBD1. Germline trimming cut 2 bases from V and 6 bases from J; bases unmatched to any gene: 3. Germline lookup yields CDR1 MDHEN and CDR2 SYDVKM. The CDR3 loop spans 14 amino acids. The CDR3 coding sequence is TGTGCCAGCAGTTTAGACAGGGGTGGTCAGCCCCAGCATTTT. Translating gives CASSLDRGGQPQHF.

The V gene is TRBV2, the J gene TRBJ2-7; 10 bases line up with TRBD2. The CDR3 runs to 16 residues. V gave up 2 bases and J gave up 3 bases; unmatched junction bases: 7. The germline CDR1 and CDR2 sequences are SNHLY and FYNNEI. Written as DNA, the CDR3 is TGTGCCAGCAGTGAATGGGCTAGCGGGAGTAACTACGAGCAGTACTTC. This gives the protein CASSEWASGSNYEQYF.

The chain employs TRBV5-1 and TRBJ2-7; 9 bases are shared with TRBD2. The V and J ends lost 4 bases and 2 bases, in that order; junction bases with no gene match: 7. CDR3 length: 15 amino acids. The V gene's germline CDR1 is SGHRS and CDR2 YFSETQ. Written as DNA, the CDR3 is TGCGCCAGCAGCGCAAGGACTAGCGCACCCTACGAGCAGTACTTC. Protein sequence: CASSARTSAPYEQYF.

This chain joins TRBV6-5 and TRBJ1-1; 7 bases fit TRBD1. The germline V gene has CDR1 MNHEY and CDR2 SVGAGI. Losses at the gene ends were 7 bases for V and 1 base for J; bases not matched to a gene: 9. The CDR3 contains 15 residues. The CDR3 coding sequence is TGTGCCAGCACGCTATTGACAGGGACGAACACTGAAGCTTTCTTT. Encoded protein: CASTLLTGTNTEAFF.

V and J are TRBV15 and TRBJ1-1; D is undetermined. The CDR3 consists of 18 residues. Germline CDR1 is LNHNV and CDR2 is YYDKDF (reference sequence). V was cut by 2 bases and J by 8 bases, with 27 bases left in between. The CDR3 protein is CATSRTYLSRELAFEAFF. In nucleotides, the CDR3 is TGTGCCACCAGCAGAACATACCTAAGTCGGGAACTCGCGTTCGAAGCTTTCTTT.